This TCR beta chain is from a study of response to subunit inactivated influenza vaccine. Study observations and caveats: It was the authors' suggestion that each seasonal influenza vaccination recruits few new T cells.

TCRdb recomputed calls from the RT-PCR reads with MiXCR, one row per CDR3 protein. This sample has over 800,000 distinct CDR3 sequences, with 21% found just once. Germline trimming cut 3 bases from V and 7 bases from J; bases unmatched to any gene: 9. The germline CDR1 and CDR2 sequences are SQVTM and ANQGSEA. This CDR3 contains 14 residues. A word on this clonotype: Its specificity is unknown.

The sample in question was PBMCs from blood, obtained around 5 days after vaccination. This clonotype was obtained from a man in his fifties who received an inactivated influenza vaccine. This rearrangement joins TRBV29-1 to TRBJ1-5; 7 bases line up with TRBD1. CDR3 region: CSVDADRRRQPQHF. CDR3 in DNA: TGCAGCGTTGACGCGGACAGGCGACGGCAGCCCCAGCATTTT.